The 30 T cell receptor beta chains listed next were all sequenced from one sample in a study of CD8 T cells in ankylosing spondylitis. Notes on the study in general: It appeared that ankylosing spondylitis blood was characterized by a TCR beta motif of several highly homologous variants.

TCRdb independently ran MiXCR on the 5' RACE reads; one entry per CDR3 protein. The sample yields some 840,000 distinct CDR3 sequences, about 12% seen once. Their specific antigens are unknown. Sequenced input: blood, either unsorted or a sorted T cell fraction (not recorded which). All receptors derive from a male donor with ankylosing spondylitis.

This clonotype was seen a handful of times. This rearrangement joins TRBV12-3 or TRBV12-4 to TRBJ2-2; a weak D match, TRBD1 (6 bases). There are 14 residues in the CDR3. Trimming cost V 2 bases and J 7 bases, with 11 bases left between them. The DNA of the CDR3 is TGTGCCAGCAGTTTAACAGGGACGGACGGGGAGCTGTTTTTT. As protein: CASSLTGTDGELFF.

This clonotype was found a few times. This chain joins TRBV20-1 and TRBJ1-1, with unresolved D. The germline gives CDR1 DFQATT, CDR2 SNEGSKA (reference sequence). V was clipped by 2 bases and J by 7 bases, with 14 bases between them. The CDR3 spans 13 residues. CDR3: CSARFGERIEAFF. DNA of the CDR3: TGCAGTGCTAGATTCGGGGAAAGGATTGAAGCTTTCTTT.

The chain links TRBV12-3 or TRBV12-4 to TRBJ2-6, with unresolved D. V lost 5 bases to trimming and J lost 0 bases, with 8 bases between them. The CDR3 runs to 15 residues. CDR3 in amino acids: CASSIQSSGANVLTF. The CDR3 coding sequence is TGTGCCAGCAGTATCCAGAGCTCTGGGGCCAACGTCCTGACTTTC.

The chain uses TRBV28 and TRBJ2-7; TRBD2 matches at 9 bases. V lost 2 bases, J lost 2 bases, and 7 bases stayed unmatched. The CDR3 spans 16 residues. Germline V CDR1 and CDR2: MDHEN, SYDVKM. The CDR3 sequence is CASSLSPSGDPYEQYF. The DNA for the CDR3 is TGTGCCAGCAGTTTAAGTCCTAGCGGGGATCCCTACGAGCAGTACTTC.

This clonotype was seen at least ten times. The V and J genes are TRBV7-9 and TRBJ2-7, with D possibly being TRBD2 (5 bases). The CDR3 is 12 residues long. The ends were cut back, 1 base at V and 10 bases at J, with 11 bases in the middle. Germline V gene data show CDR1 as SEHNR and CDR2 as FQNEAQ (reference sequence). CDR3 DNA: TGTGCCAGCAGCTTAGTCTTGGGAGAACAGTACTTC. Protein sequence: CASSLVLGEQYF. Based on the CDR3 plus reference TRBV7-9 and TRBJ2-7, the full variable domain is DTGVSQNPRHKITKRGQNVTFRCDPISEHNRLYWYRQTLGQGPEFLTYFQNEAQLEKSRLLSDRFSAERPKGSFSTLEIQRTEQGDSAMYLCASSLVLGEQYFGPGTRLTVT.

The table lists this clonotype with a few counts. The rearrangement joins TRBV7-6 to TRBJ1-1; unclear D gene. The CDR3 extends over 13 amino acids. Per the germline V gene, CDR1 is SGHVS and CDR2 is FNYEAQ. Between the trimmed V and J ends, which lost 5 bases and 1 base, there was a span of 8 bases. The CDR3 bases are TGTGCCAGCAGCGGACGACAGAACACTGAAGCTTTCTTT. Its translation: CASSGRQNTEAFF.

The chain carries TRBV10-3 and TRBJ1-5, with 9 bases lining up with TRBD1. V shed 6 bases, J shed 6 bases, and the junction held 3 bases outside the gene matches. Germline CDR1 reads ENHRY; CDR2 reads SYGVKD. This CDR3 region has 13 residues. For the CDR3, the DNA is TGTGCCATCAGAGGACAGGGGTTTCAGCCCCAGCATTTT. It encodes CAIRGQGFQPQHF.

This chain uses TRBV2 with TRBJ2-5, with 7 positions matching TRBD1. CDR3 length equals 14 residues. Germline values: CDR1 SNHLY, CDR2 FYNNEI. Trimming cost V 5 bases and J 4 bases; bases outside gene matches: 7. The CDR3 DNA sequence: TGTGCCAGCAGTCATAGGGGGCGTTCAGAGACCCAGTACTTC. Translated, it gives CASSHRGRSETQYF.

The sample holds a few counts of this clonotype. The chain has TRBV6-2 or TRBV6-3 and TRBJ1-5, with D possibly matching TRBD1 (5 bases). The CDR3 spans 13 residues. Trimming removed 4 bases at V and 13 bases at J, with 17 bases between. Germline values: CDR1 MNHEY, CDR2 SVGEGT. CDR3 sequence: CASSSSGHLYQHF. The CDR3 region has the DNA TGTGCCAGCAGTTCCTCAGGACATTTATATCAGCATTTT.

This clonotype was detected many times. CDR3 sequence: CASSPAGNQPQHF. Here the CDR3 DNA reads TGCGCCAGCAGCCCGGCGGGAAATCAGCCCCAGCATTTT. This chain uses TRBV5-1 with TRBJ1-5; D remains ambiguous. Per the germline V gene, CDR1 is SGHRS and CDR2 is YFSETQ. The CDR3 length is 13 residues. Trimming left V 4 bases short and J 4 bases short, with 9 bases between.

This clonotype was found many times. This sequence joins TRBV2 and TRBJ1-3; D gene unclear. The V end lost 6 bases, the J end lost 0 bases, and 9 bases lay between the germline ends. This CDR3 region has 14 residues. The germline V gene has CDR1 SNHLY and CDR2 FYNNEI. CDR3 sequence (DNA): TGTGCCAGCAGGGCACCAACCTCTGGAAACACCATATATTTT. As protein: CASRAPTSGNTIYF.

This clonotype has at least ten counts. V usage is TRBV5-6 and J usage is TRBJ2-1; weak D call: TRBD2 (5 bases). Trimming pared 6 bases from V and 8 bases from J, leaving 15 bases between. CDR3 length: 13 amino acids. Germline V lookup: CDR1 SGHDT, CDR2 YYEEEE. CDR3 amino acids: CASTTRRTYEQFF. The CDR3 DNA reads as TGTGCCAGCACTACCCGGCGGACTTATGAGCAGTTCTTC.

J is TRBJ2-1 and V is TRBV18; weak D call: TRBD2 (5 bases). In germline, CDR1 is KGHSH, CDR2 LQKENI. The CDR3 loop spans 13 amino acids. Trimming took 3 bases from V and 5 from J, leaving 8 bases between them. In nucleotides, the CDR3 is TGTGCCAGCTCACCCGGACTCCACAATGAGCAGTTCTTC. Its translation is CASSPGLHNEQFF.

CDR3 in amino acids: CSASLRARDTQYF. In DNA form, the CDR3 reads TGCAGTGCTAGCCTACGGGCCAGAGATACGCAGTATTTT. The chain has TRBV20-1 and TRBJ2-3; no definite D call. V lost 3 bases and J lost 5, with 12 bases in between. The CDR3 length is 13 residues. CDR1 is DFQATT, CDR2 SNEGSKA, per germline (reference sequence).

The CDR3 here is CASSYSPQDKKNTEAFF. Here the CDR3 DNA reads TGTGCCAGCAGTTACTCCCCCCAGGACAAAAAGAACACTGAAGCTTTCTTT. The chain couples TRBV6-5 to TRBJ1-1; TRBD1 is a possible D gene (5 bases). CDR3 length: 17 amino acids. The germline V gene has CDR1 MNHEY and CDR2 SVGAGI. Trimming cost V 0 bases and J 1 base, with 15 bases left between them.

This clonotype was seen a handful of times. This chain uses TRBV4-2 with TRBJ2-2; 8 bases match TRBD1. Trimming at V came to 4 bases and at J to 7 bases, leaving 11 bases not matched to a gene. Germline V gene lookup returns CDR1 LGHNA and CDR2 YNFKEQ. CDR3 length equals 16 residues. The DNA of the CDR3 is TGTGCCAGCAGCCCAGGGGGCGGGACCTCAGGCGGGGAGCTGTTTTTT. Translation gives CASSPGGGTSGGELFF.

The table lists this clonotype with many counts. The V and J genes are TRBV7-7 and TRBJ2-1; 7 bases align to TRBD1. CDR3 size: 12 residues. The germline CDR1 and CDR2 sequences are SSHAT and FNYEAQ (reference sequence). The CDR3 region is CATGASYNEQFF. In DNA form, the CDR3 reads TGTGCTACAGGGGCCTCCTACAATGAGCAGTTCTTC.

The rearrangement links TRBV20-1 to TRBJ1-1; D remains unclear. Trimming took off 5 bases at V and 3 bases at J, with 13 bases between the two ends. CDR1 is DFQATT and CDR2 is SNEGSKA in the germline V gene (reference sequence). The length of the CDR3 is 13 residues. Written as DNA, the CDR3 is TGCAGTGCTGCCAAGGCAGACCACACTGAAGCTTTCTTT. Translating gives CSAAKADHTEAFF.

The V and J genes are TRBV5-1 and TRBJ2-2; D uncertain. Germline assignment: CDR1 SGHRS and CDR2 YFSETQ. The V end was cut by 1 base, the J end by 10 bases, with 11 bases between. The CDR3 length is 13 residues. CDR3 sequence (DNA): TGCGCCAGCAGCTTGCTGGCGGCCCAGGAGCTGTTTTTT. It encodes CASSLLAAQELFF.

The gene calls are TRBV20-1 and TRBJ2-5, with a weak D call TRBD1 (6 bases). The CDR3 has 14 amino acids. The germline V gene has CDR1 DFQATT and CDR2 SNEGSKA (reference sequence). Trimming left V 6 bases short and J 7 bases short, with 21 bases between. CDR3 in DNA: TGCAGTGCCCCGAGGGACAACCTCATGGGGACCCAGTACTTC. This translates into CSAPRDNLMGTQYF.

This clonotype was seen more than once but under ten times. V and J are TRBV5-1 and TRBJ1-1; no reliable D call. V lost 1 base and J lost 1, with 8 bases in between. The germline V gene encodes CDR1 SGHRS and CDR2 YFSETQ. CDR3 length equals 14 residues. In DNA form, the CDR3 reads TGCGCCAGCAGCTTGAACATTCCGAACACTGAAGCTTTCTTT. Protein: CASSLNIPNTEAFF.

This clonotype occurred many times. The chain links TRBV7-9 to TRBJ1-3; no firm D call. This CDR3 contains 14 residues. V was trimmed by 4 bases and J by 4 bases, leaving 11 bases between them. CDR1 is SEHNR, CDR2 FQNEAQ, per germline (reference sequence). The DNA for the CDR3 is TGTGCCAGCAGCTCTTTCCAGAGAGGAAACACCATATATTTT. Protein: CASSSFQRGNTIYF.

This chain joins TRBV29-1 and TRBJ2-3; 8 nucleotides agree with TRBD2. With 6 bases clipped from V and 3 bases from J, the junction kept 5 bases outside the gene matches. Per germline, CDR1 SQVTM and CDR2 ANQGSEA. The CDR3 sequence is 13 residues long. This chain's CDR3 is CSVRAGATDTQYF. Here the CDR3 DNA reads TGCAGCGTCAGAGCGGGGGCTACAGATACGCAGTATTTT.

The rearrangement joins TRBV6-5 to TRBJ2-7; weak D call: TRBD2 (5 bases). Trimming shortened V by 0 bases and J by 1 base, and 7 bases separated the two germline ends. Germline V gene sequence: CDR1 MNHEY, CDR2 SVGAGI. There are 14 residues in the CDR3. The CDR3 bases are TGTGCCAGCAGTTACTCGAGGGAATCCTACGAGCAGTACTTC. Its translation: CASSYSRESYEQYF.

This clonotype occurred many times. V gene TRBV20-1 combines with J gene TRBJ1-4; 10 nucleotides align to TRBD1. The CDR3 extends over 13 amino acids. In germline, CDR1 is DFQATT, CDR2 SNEGSKA (reference sequence). J gave up 7 bases and V 6 bases, and 5 bases lay outside the gene matches. CDR3 in DNA: TGCAGTGCACGACAGGGGGCTAGTGAAAAACTGTTTTTT. Translation: CSARQGASEKLFF.

The chain has TRBV3-1 and TRBJ1-6; no definite D call. CDR1 LGHDT and CDR2 YNNKEL come from the germline V gene (reference sequence). Trimming took 4 bases from V and 13 from J, leaving 14 bases between them. The CDR3 is made up of 13 amino acids. The CDR3 is CASSPSRVAPLHF. CDR3 sequence (DNA): TGTGCCAGCAGCCCTAGTCGGGTGGCGCCCCTCCACTTT. The variable domain in full, completed from reference TRBV3-1 and TRBJ1-6, reads DTAVSQTPKYLVTQMGNDKSIKCEQNLGHDTMYWYKQDSKKFLKIMFSYNNKELIINETVPNRFSPKSPDKAHLNLHINSLELGDSAVYFCASSPSRVAPLHFGNGTRLTVT.

The V and J genes are TRBV4-2 and TRBJ1-4, with D unresolved. This CDR3 is built from 17 residues. In germline, CDR1 is LGHNA, CDR2 YNFKEQ. The V and J ends lost 1 base and 5 bases respectively, with 17 bases between them. The CDR3, as DNA: TGTGCCAGCAGCCAAGTTACACCGGACTCTGGGAATGAAAAACTGTTTTTT. This gives the protein CASSQVTPDSGNEKLFF.

The chain joins TRBV15 to TRBJ2-6; TRBD1 or TRBD2 may be the D gene (5 bases each). CDR3 length equals 16 residues. Per germline, CDR1 LNHNV and CDR2 YYDKDF (reference sequence). V lost 6 bases and J 1 base, leaving 13 bases between the germline ends. In DNA form, the CDR3 reads TGTGCCACCAGGTCAGGGACGGTTTCTGGGGCCAACGTCCTGACTTTC. Translation gives CATRSGTVSGANVLTF.

The chain's CDR3 is CASSATTSDLQETQYF. The CDR3 DNA reads as TGTGCCAGCAGTGCGACGACTAGCGACCTCCAAGAGACCCAGTACTTC. The chain is built from TRBV12-3 or TRBV12-4 and TRBJ2-5, with 8 bases fitting TRBD2. The V and J ends lost 5 bases and 1 base, in that order; junction bases with no gene match: 9. This CDR3 contains 16 residues.

The chain uses TRBV18 and TRBJ2-7; 13 bases map to TRBD2. The germline CDR1 and CDR2 sequences are KGHSH and LQKENI. The CDR3 is 15 residues long. The junction had 4 bases not matched to a gene; V was cut back by 2 bases and J by 6 bases. The CDR3 bases are TGTGCCAGCTCACCATCCGGGACTAGCGGGATCGAGCAGTACTTC. Its translation: CASSPSGTSGIEQYF. Variable domain in full (rest from reference TRBV18 and TRBJ2-7): NAGVMQNPRHLVRRRGQEARLRCSPMKGHSHVYWYRQLPEEGLKFMVYLQKENIIDESGMPKERFSAEFPKEGPSILRIQQVVRGDSAAYFCASSPSGTSGIEQYFGPGTRLTVT.